The 32 T cell receptor beta chains below come from one sample, sequenced in a study of shared clonotypes between healthy human individuals. Sequencing was performed with immunoSEQ multiplex PCR; in TCRdb, only in-frame clones are kept and a portion is missing. The sample shows around 1.4 million clones, around 98.5% of them seen only once. The sequencing sample was made of naive CD4+ T cells sorted from blood. The sample's subset: CD45RA+ positively selected. These receptors all come from a man younger than 45 in good health.

The rearrangement joins TRBV9 to TRBJ2-7; TRBD2 might be the D (6 bases). With 3 bases removed from V and 1 base from J, the gap between germline ends came to 8 bases. Germline-derived CDR1 and CDR2 are SGDLS and YYNGEE. This CDR3 is 13 amino acids long. The CDR3 loop reads CASSGSGSYEQYF. The CDR3 region has the DNA TGTGCCAGCAGCGGTAGCGGTTCCTACGAGCAGTACTTC.

The chain joins TRBV29-1 to TRBJ2-7; D is unclear. Deletions cut 4 bases from V and 2 bases from J, with 12 bases between. The germline V gene encodes CDR1 SQVTM and CDR2 ANQGSEA. The CDR3 has 13 amino acids. The CDR3 DNA reads TGCAGCGTTGGGCAGAAGTTGGCCTACGAGCAGTACTTC. Translating it yields CSVGQKLAYEQYF.

The chain combines TRBV19 with TRBJ2-3; TRBD2 matches 10 bases. Looked up from germline, CDR1 is LNHDA and CDR2 is SQIVND (reference sequence). Trimming took 7 bases from V and 7 from J; bases not matched to a gene: 8. The CDR3 contains 14 residues. In DNA form, the CDR3 reads TGTGCCAGTAACCAGAGGACTAGCGGTTATACGCAGTATTTT. The encoded protein is CASNQRTSGYTQYF. Supplemented by reference TRBV19 and TRBJ2-3, the full variable domain reads DGGITQSPKYLFRKEGQNVTLSCEQNLNHDAMYWYRQDPGQGLRLIYYSQIVNDFQKGDIAEGYSVSREKKESFPLTVTSAQKNPTAFYLCASNQRTSGYTQYFGPGTRLTVL.

V and J are TRBV2 and TRBJ2-2; D is unresolved. This CDR3 region has 17 residues. V lost 5 bases and J lost 4, with 20 bases in between. Per germline, CDR1 SNHLY and CDR2 FYNNEI. DNA for the CDR3: TGTGCCAGCAGTTTCAAGACACGGGTACGGTTCACCGGGGAGCTGTTTTTT. As protein: CASSFKTRVRFTGELFF.

The chain combines TRBV6-1 with TRBJ2-1, with D tentatively TRBD1 or TRBD2 (5 bases each). This CDR3 comprises 13 residues. The V end lost 5 bases, the J end lost 10 bases, and 15 bases lay between the germline ends. The V gene's germline CDR1 is MNHNS and CDR2 SASEGT. The CDR3 coding sequence is TGTGCCAGCAGTATCTCCCTGGGACGAGAGCAGTTCTTC. It translates to CASSISLGREQFF.

V and J are TRBV11-2 and TRBJ2-3; weak D call: TRBD1 (6 bases). V was pared by 3 bases and J by 0 bases, with 19 bases between. The germline CDR1 and CDR2 sequences are SGHAT and FQNNGV. CDR3 size: 18 residues. CDR3 sequence (DNA): TGTGCCAGCAGCTTTTTCTTCCGGGACACCTTTAGCACAGATACGCAGTATTTT. Its protein is CASSFFFRDTFSTDTQYF.

The chain is built from TRBV27 and TRBJ1-1; 7 nucleotides line up with TRBD1. The germline V gene encodes CDR1 MNHEY and CDR2 SMNVEV (reference sequence). The CDR3 has 15 residues. The V gene end was trimmed by 0 bases and the J gene end by 3 bases; junction bases not matched to a gene: 4. In nucleotides, the CDR3 is TGTGCCAGCAGTTTATCAAGGGGGCGCGACACTGAAGCTTTCTTT. Its protein is CASSLSRGRDTEAFF.

This chain connects TRBV5-4 to TRBJ2-7; TRBD1 matches at 12 bases. Germline V CDR1 and CDR2: SGHNT, YYREEE (reference sequence). This CDR3 spans 14 amino acids. The J segment lost 5 bases and the V segment lost 4 bases, leaving 4 bases of the junction unmatched. The DNA of the CDR3 is TGTGCCAGCAGCGCGGGACAGGGGGCGAACGAGCAGTACTTC. Amino acids: CASSAGQGANEQYF.

The rearrangement uses TRBV7-9 and TRBJ2-2; D is ambiguous. The CDR3 extends over 10 amino acids. In germline, CDR1 is SEHNR, CDR2 FQNEAQ (reference sequence). The CDR3 region has the DNA TGTGGATTCGGAGCCGGGGAGCTGTTTTTT. It codes for CGFGAGELFF.

The V and J genes are TRBV28 and TRBJ2-7, with D possibly matching TRBD1 (5 bases). Germline CDR1 reads MDHEN; CDR2 reads SYDVKM. The germline V and J ends were trimmed by 5 bases and 0 bases, with 11 bases remaining between them. This CDR3 contains 14 residues. The CDR3 spells CASSTRQISYEQYF. The CDR3 DNA is TGTGCCAGCAGTACCCGACAGATCTCCTACGAGCAGTACTTC. The full variable domain, completed using reference TRBV28 and TRBJ2-7, is DVKVTQSSRYLVKRTGEKVFLECVQDMDHENMFWYRQDPGLGLRLIYFSYDVKMKEKGDIPEGYSVSREKKERFSLILESASTNQTSMYLCASSTRQISYEQYFGPGTRLTVT.

CDR3 sequence: CASSSPAGRGTDTQYF. DNA for the CDR3: TGTGCCAGCAGCTCCCCCGCGGGTCGTGGCACAGATACGCAGTATTTT. V usage is TRBV9 and J usage is TRBJ2-3; possibly TRBD2 for D (5 bases). CDR1 and CDR2 from the germline V gene are SGDLS and YYNGEE. This CDR3 is 16 amino acids long. V lost 4 bases and J 1 base, leaving 16 bases between the germline ends.

The V call is TRBV14, the J call TRBJ2-2; D is unresolved. Germline-derived CDR1 and CDR2 are SGHDN and FVKESK. V was pared by 1 base and J by 2 bases, with 14 bases between. The CDR3 sequence is 17 residues long. CDR3 protein: CASSQVIQSTNTGELFF. The CDR3 DNA sequence: TGTGCCAGCAGCCAAGTAATACAGTCGACTAACACCGGGGAGCTGTTTTTT.

In this sample, this clone turned up once. This rearrangement joins TRBV28 to TRBJ2-1; D might be TRBD2 (5 bases). CDR3 length: 12 amino acids. Germline V gene data show CDR1 as MDHEN and CDR2 as SYDVKM. Between the trimmed V and J ends, which lost 6 bases and 13 bases, there was a span of 16 bases. The CDR3 here is CASSATTPGQFF. The CDR3 nucleotides read TGTGCCAGCAGCGCAACGACCCCGGGACAGTTCTTC.

The genes are TRBV13 and TRBJ2-3; TRBD1 or TRBD2 may be the D gene (5 bases each). There are 15 residues in the CDR3. Germline CDR1 and CDR2: PRHDT and FYEKMQ (reference sequence). The V gene lost 5 bases and the J gene lost 0 bases, with 12 bases spanning the gap. The CDR3 region is CASSARGGSTDTQYF. For the CDR3, the DNA is TGTGCCAGCAGCGCCCGGGGCGGAAGCACAGATACGCAGTATTTT.

The chain uses TRBV7-2 and TRBJ2-7, with TRBD2 as a possible D gene (6 bases). The ends were cut back, 1 base at V and 6 bases at J, with 13 bases in the middle. The CDR3 runs to 14 residues. Germline CDR1 and CDR2: SGHTA and FQGNSA. CDR3 sequence reads: CASSLDRRVSEQYF. The DNA for the CDR3 is TGTGCCAGCAGCTTAGACCGGAGGGTCTCCGAGCAGTACTTC.

V and J are TRBV27 and TRBJ1-3; D is unresolved. Trimming took 5 bases from V and 4 from J, leaving 9 bases between them. The CDR3 extends over 13 amino acids. The germline CDR1 and CDR2 sequences are MNHEY and SMNVEV (reference sequence). This CDR3 is CASSTIAGNTIYF. The DNA of the CDR3 is TGTGCCAGCAGTACAATAGCCGGAAACACCATATATTTT.

CDR3 sequence: CASSQYAGFTEAFF. The CDR3 bases are TGCGCCAGCAGCCAGTACGCTGGTTTCACTGAAGCTTTCTTT. The chain combines TRBV4-1 with TRBJ1-1; D unresolved. V lost 3 bases to trimming and J lost 4 bases, with 12 bases between them. CDR1 MGHRA and CDR2 YSYEKL come from the germline V gene. This CDR3 spans 14 amino acids.

A single count supports this clone. V is TRBV7-9 and J is TRBJ2-5; TRBD1 is a possible D gene (6 bases). Germline lookup yields CDR1 SEHNR and CDR2 FQNEAQ (reference sequence). Trimming pared 4 bases from V and 2 bases from J, leaving 26 bases between. This CDR3 has 19 amino acids. In DNA form, the CDR3 reads TGTGCCAGCAGCTCGGCCCCATCACAGGGTACGGGACCTCAAGAGACCCAGTACTTC. This codes for CASSSAPSQGTGPQETQYF.

J is TRBJ2-1 and V is TRBV19; D not resolved. The CDR3 loop spans 18 amino acids. Germline values: CDR1 LNHDA, CDR2 SQIVND (reference sequence). Trimming took off 2 bases at V and 0 bases at J, with 17 bases between the two ends. CDR3 sequence (DNA): TGTGCCAGTAGTATAAAGAAGCAGGCGCGAAGCTCCTACAATGAGCAGTTCTTC. This sequence encodes CASSIKKQARSSYNEQFF.

This chain connects TRBV15 to TRBJ2-5; TRBD2 is a possible D gene (5 bases). The CDR3 is 14 residues long. The ends were cut back, 0 bases at V and 5 bases at J, with 10 bases in the middle. The germline CDR1 and CDR2 sequences are LNHNV and YYDKDF (reference sequence). The CDR3 bases are TGTGCCACCAGCAGAGATCCTACGGGGGAGACCCAGTACTTC. Its translation is CATSRDPTGETQYF.

This clone was detected only once. CDR3 region: CASSLAGRNTIYF. CDR3 in DNA: TGTGCCAGCAGCTTGGCAGGGAGAAACACCATATATTTT. The V call is TRBV5-4, the J call TRBJ1-3; TRBD1 might be the D (5 bases). V lost 0 bases, J lost 5 bases, and 6 bases lay in between. From germline, CDR1 is SGHNT and CDR2 YYREEE (reference sequence). This CDR3 has 13 residues. The variable domain in full, with the rest retrieved from reference TRBV5-4 and TRBJ1-3, is ETGVTQSPTHLIKTRGQQVTLRCSSQSGHNTVSWYQQALGQGPQFIFQYYREEENGRGNFPPRFSGLQFPNYSSELNVNALELDDSALYLCASSLAGRNTIYFGEGSWLTVV.

In its sample, this clone was seen once. This chain connects TRBV19 to TRBJ1-5; TRBD1 might be the D (6 bases). Germline V gene lookup returns CDR1 LNHDA and CDR2 SQIVND (reference sequence). V lost 2 bases and J 7 bases, leaving 9 bases between the germline ends. The CDR3 loop spans 13 amino acids. As DNA, the CDR3 is TGTGCCAGTAGTATATCGACAGGCCAGCCCCAGCATTTT. Residues: CASSISTGQPQHF.

This clone was picked up one time. The V gene is TRBV10-1, the J gene TRBJ1-4; 9 bases fit TRBD1. Germline loops: CDR1 WNHNN, CDR2 SYGVQD (reference sequence). CDR3 length: 13 amino acids. Trimming at V came to 5 bases and at J to 8 bases, leaving 3 bases not matched to a gene. CDR3 amino acids: CASSRTGEEKLFF. Here the CDR3 DNA reads TGCGCCAGCAGTCGGACAGGGGAAGAAAAACTGTTTTTT.

The V gene is TRBV7-2, the J gene TRBJ2-3; 11 bases match TRBD2. Losses at the gene ends were 5 bases for V and 6 bases for J; bases not matched to a gene: 13. Per the germline V gene, CDR1 is SGHTA and CDR2 is FQGNSA. This CDR3 is 17 amino acids long. Written as DNA, the CDR3 is TGTGCCAGCAGCCGTACCTATAGCGGGAGGGCAATGGATACGCAGTATTTT. This translates into CASSRTYSGRAMDTQYF.

The rearrangement joins TRBV9 to TRBJ2-7; possible D gene TRBD1, 6 bases. Germline CDR1 and CDR2: SGDLS and YYNGEE. The V end was cut by 1 base, the J end by 5 bases, with 10 bases between. The CDR3 has 13 amino acids. CDR3: CASSVSGVNEQYF. CDR3 in DNA: TGTGCCAGCAGCGTATCAGGGGTTAACGAGCAGTACTTC. Filled out from reference TRBV9 and TRBJ2-7, the complete variable domain reads DSGVTQTPKHLITATGQRVTLRCSPRSGDLSVYWYQQSLDQGLQFLIQYYNGEERAKGNILERFSAQQFPDLHSELNLSSLELGDSALYFCASSVSGVNEQYFGPGTRLTVT.

This sequence joins TRBV6-1 and TRBJ2-6, with D tentatively TRBD2 (6 bases). V was cut by 5 bases and J by 3 bases, with 8 bases left in between. In germline, CDR1 is MNHNS, CDR2 SASEGT. The CDR3 covers 14 residues. This CDR3 reads CASSWGDGANVLTF. The DNA of the CDR3 is TGTGCCAGCAGTTGGGGGGATGGGGCCAACGTCCTGACTTTC.

The rearrangement links TRBV10-3 to TRBJ2-7, with D possibly TRBD2 on 6 matching bases. The CDR3 is made up of 17 amino acids. V was trimmed by 9 bases and J by 1 base, leaving 25 bases between them. CDR1 ENHRY and CDR2 SYGVKD come from the germline V gene. In nucleotides, the CDR3 is TGTGCCATATCGGGACGGGGGAGACCCGCGGGGTCCTACGAGCAGTACTTC. It yields the protein CAISGRGRPAGSYEQYF.

The chain couples TRBV6-1 to TRBJ1-2, with D unclear. This CDR3 has 14 amino acids. Germline V gives CDR1 MNHNS, CDR2 SASEGT. V was shortened by 1 base and J by 5 bases, with 11 bases between the two germline ends. CDR3 DNA sequence: TGTGCCAGCAGTGAAGGCGGCAGCCGATATGGCTACACCTTC. Encoded protein: CASSEGGSRYGYTF.

This chain links TRBV25-1 with TRBJ1-5; D is possibly TRBD1 (5 bases). The CDR3 is made up of 15 amino acids. V dropped 4 bases and J dropped 3 bases, with 13 bases sitting between them. Germline lookup yields CDR1 MGHDK and CDR2 SYGVNS. In DNA form, the CDR3 reads TGTGCCAGCAGTGCGGCGGAGGGGATCAATCAGCCCCAGCATTTT. Encoded protein: CASSAAEGINQPQHF.

The chain joins TRBV5-4 to TRBJ2-1, with D perhaps TRBD2 (5 bases). The CDR3 contains 14 residues. Germline CDR1 SGHNT, CDR2 YYREEE (reference sequence). The V and J ends lost 3 bases and 6 bases respectively, with 13 bases between them. CDR3 loop: CASSSMTTPNEQFF. DNA for the CDR3: TGTGCCAGCAGCTCGATGACTACCCCCAATGAGCAGTTCTTC.

V usage is TRBV18 and J usage is TRBJ1-1; a possible D gene is TRBD1 (6 bases). Looked up from germline, CDR1 is KGHSH and CDR2 is LQKENI. The V end lost 2 bases, the J end lost 0 bases, and 13 bases lay between the germline ends. The CDR3 runs 16 residues. The CDR3 protein is CASSPVPHRVNTEAFF. The CDR3 DNA reads TGTGCCAGCTCACCAGTTCCCCACAGGGTGAACACTGAAGCTTTCTTT. Combining the CDR3 with reference TRBV18 and TRBJ1-1 gives the whole variable domain NAGVMQNPRHLVRRRGQEARLRCSPMKGHSHVYWYRQLPEEGLKFMVYLQKENIIDESGMPKERFSAEFPKEGPSILRIQQVVRGDSAAYFCASSPVPHRVNTEAFFGQGTRLTVV.

This chain joins TRBV7-9 and TRBJ2-1; D is unclear. Germline V gene data show CDR1 as SEHNR and CDR2 as FQNEAQ (reference sequence). The V end was cut by 5 bases, the J end by 8 bases, with 13 bases between. CDR3 length: 13 amino acids. The CDR3 bases are TGTGCCAGCAGCGCTAATACTCTGGATGAGCAGTTCTTC. Encoded protein: CASSANTLDEQFF.